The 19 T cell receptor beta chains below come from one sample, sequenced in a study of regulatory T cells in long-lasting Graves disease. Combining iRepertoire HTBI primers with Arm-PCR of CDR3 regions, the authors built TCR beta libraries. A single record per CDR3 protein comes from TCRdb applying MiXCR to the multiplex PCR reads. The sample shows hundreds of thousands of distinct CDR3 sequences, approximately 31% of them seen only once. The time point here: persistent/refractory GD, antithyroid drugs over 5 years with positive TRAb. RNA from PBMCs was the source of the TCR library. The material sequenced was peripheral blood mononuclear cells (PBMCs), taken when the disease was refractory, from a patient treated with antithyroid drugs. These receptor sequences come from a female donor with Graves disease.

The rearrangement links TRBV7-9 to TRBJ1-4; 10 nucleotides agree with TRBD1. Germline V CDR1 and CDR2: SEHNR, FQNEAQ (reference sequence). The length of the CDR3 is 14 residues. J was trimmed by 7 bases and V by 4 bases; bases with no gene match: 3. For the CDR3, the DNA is TGTGCCAGCAGCTCCCGGACAGGGGGTGAAAAACTGTTTTTT. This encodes CASSSRTGGEKLFF.

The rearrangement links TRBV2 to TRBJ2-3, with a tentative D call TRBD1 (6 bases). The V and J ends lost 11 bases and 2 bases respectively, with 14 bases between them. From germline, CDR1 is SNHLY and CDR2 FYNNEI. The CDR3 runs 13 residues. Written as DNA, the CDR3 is TGTGCCGGCCAGGGGTCGACCACAGATACGCAGTATTTT. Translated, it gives CAGQGSTTDTQYF.

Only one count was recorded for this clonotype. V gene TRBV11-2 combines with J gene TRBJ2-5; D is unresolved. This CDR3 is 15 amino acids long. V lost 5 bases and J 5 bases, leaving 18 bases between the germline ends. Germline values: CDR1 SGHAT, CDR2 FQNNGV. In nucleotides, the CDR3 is TGTGCCAGCAGCGACACCCGGACCAACCTTGAGACCCAGTACTTC. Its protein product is CASSDTRTNLETQYF.

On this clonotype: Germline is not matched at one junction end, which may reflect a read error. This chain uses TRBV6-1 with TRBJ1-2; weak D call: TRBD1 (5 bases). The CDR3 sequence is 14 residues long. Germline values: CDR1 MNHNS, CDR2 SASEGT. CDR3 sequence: CASRPTGSGYDYTF. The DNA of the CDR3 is TGTGCCAGCAGGCCTACAGGATCCGGCTATGACTACACCTTC.

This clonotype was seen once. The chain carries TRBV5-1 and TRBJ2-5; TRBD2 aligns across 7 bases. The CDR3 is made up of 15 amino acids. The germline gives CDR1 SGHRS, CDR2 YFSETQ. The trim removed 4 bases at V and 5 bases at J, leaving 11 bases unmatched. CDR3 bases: TGCGCCAGCAGCCCCCCCGGGACTACCGGGGAGACCCAGTACTTC. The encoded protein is CASSPPGTTGETQYF.

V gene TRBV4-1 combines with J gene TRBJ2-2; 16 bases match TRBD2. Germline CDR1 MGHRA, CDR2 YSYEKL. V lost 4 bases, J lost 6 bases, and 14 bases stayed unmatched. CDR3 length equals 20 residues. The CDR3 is CASSRWLHGTSGRAAGELFF. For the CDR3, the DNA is TGCGCCAGCAGCCGTTGGCTCCATGGGACTAGCGGGAGGGCCGCCGGGGAGCTGTTTTTT.

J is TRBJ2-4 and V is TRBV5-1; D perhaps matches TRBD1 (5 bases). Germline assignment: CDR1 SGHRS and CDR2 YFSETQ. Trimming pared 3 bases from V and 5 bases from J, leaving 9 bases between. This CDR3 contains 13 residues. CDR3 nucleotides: TGCGCCAGCAGCTCGCTGACAGAAAACATTCAGTACTTC. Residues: CASSSLTENIQYF.

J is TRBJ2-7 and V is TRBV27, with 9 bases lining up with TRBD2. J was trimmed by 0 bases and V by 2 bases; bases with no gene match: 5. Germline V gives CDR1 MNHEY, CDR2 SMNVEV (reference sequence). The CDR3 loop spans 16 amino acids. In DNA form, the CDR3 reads TGTGCCAGCAGTTTAAGCCTAGCGGGATTCTCCTACGAGCAGTACTTC. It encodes CASSLSLAGFSYEQYF.

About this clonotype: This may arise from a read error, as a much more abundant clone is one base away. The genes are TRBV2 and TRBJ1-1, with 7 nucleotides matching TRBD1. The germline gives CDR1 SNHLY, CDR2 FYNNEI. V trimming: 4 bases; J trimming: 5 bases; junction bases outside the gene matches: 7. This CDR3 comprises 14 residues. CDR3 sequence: CASSGQGTRTEAFF. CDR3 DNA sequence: TGTGCCAGCAGTGGACAGGGCACCAGAACTGAAGCTTTCTTT.

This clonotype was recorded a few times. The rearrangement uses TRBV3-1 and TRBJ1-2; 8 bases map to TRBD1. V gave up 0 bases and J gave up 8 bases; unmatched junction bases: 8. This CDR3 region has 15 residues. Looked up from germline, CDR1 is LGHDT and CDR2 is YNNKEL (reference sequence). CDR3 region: CASSQDSTGVGGYTF. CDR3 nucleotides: TGTGCCAGCAGCCAAGATTCGACAGGGGTTGGCGGCTACACCTTC.

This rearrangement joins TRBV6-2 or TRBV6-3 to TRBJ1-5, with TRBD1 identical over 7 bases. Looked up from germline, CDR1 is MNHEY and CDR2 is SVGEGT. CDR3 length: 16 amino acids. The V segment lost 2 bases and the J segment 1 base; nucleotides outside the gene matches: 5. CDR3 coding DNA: TGTGCCAGCAGTTACGACAGGGTAGGAAGCAATCAGCCCCAGCATTTT. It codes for CASSYDRVGSNQPQHF.

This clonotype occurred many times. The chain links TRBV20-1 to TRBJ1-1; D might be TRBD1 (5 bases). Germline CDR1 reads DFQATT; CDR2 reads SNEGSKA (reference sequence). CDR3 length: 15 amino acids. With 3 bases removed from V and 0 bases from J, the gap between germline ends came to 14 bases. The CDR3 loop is CSARGPLLMNTEAFF. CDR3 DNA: TGCAGTGCTAGGGGACCGTTACTCATGAACACTGAAGCTTTCTTT.

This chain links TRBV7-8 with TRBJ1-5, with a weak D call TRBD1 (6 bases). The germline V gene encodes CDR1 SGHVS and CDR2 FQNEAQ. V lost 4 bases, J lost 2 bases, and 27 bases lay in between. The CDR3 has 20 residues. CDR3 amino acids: CASSSELGLGGRGGNQPQHF. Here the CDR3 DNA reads TGTGCCAGCAGCTCGGAGCTAGGCTTGGGGGGGCGAGGGGGCAATCAGCCCCAGCATTTT.

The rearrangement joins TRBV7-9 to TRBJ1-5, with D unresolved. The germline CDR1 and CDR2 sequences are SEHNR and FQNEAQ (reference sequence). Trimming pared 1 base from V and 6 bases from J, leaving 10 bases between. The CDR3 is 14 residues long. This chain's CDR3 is CASSLGPEGQPQHF. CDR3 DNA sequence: TGTGCCAGCAGCTTAGGTCCTGAAGGTCAGCCCCAGCATTTT.

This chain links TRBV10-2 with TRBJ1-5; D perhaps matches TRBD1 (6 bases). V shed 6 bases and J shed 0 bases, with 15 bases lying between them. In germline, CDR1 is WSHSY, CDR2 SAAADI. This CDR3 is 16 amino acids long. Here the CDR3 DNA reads TGCGCCAGCAGCTTCGGGGGACACACTAGCAATCAGCCCCAGCATTTT. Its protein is CASSFGGHTSNQPQHF.

CDR3 sequence: CASSFSAGTYEQYF. The CDR3 DNA reads as TGTGCCAGCAGTTTCTCGGCAGGGACTTACGAGCAGTACTTC. J is TRBJ2-7 and V is TRBV12-3 or TRBV12-4, with D possibly being TRBD2 (6 bases). V was shortened by 3 bases and J by 4 bases, with 13 bases between the two germline ends. The length of the CDR3 is 14 residues.

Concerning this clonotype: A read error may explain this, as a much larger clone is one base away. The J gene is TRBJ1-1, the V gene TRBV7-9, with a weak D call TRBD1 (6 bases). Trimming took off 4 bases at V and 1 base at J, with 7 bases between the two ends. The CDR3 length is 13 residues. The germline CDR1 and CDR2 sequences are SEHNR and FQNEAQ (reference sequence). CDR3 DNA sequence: TGTGCCAGCAGCTGGGACACGAACACTGAAGCTTTCTTT. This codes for CASSWDTNTEAFF.

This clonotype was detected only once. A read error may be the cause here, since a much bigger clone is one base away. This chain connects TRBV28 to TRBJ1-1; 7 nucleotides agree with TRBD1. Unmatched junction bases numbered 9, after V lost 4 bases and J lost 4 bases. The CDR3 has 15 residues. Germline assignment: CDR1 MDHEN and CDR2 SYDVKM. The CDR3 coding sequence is TGTGCCAGCAGTTATCCGACAGGGTGGAGCACTGAAGCTTTCTTT. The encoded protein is CASSYPTGWSTEAFF.

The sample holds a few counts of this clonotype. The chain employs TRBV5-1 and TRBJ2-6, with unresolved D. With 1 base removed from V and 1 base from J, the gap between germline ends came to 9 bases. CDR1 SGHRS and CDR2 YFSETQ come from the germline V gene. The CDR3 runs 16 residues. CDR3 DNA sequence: TGCGCCAGCAGCTTGTTAACACCATCTGGGGCCAACGTCCTGACTTTC. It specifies CASSLLTPSGANVLTF.